The 8 T cell receptor beta chains below all came from one sample that was sequenced in a study of a mutant IDH1 vaccine in newly diagnosed glioma. Generated by immunoSEQ multiplex PCR, the TCRdb table keeps only in-frame clones and is missing some. The data contain around 60,000 clones, 81% of them singletons. The time point denotes: week 35, safety follow-up. In every dose of vaccine, 300 ug of mutant IDH1 20-mer peptide was given alongside topical imiquimod. Antigens for these TCRs are unknown. The specimen was PBMCs, collected from a glioma patient whose treatment included an IDH1 peptide vaccine. The source of these receptors is a middle-aged man with glioma.

The chain combines TRBV9 with TRBJ2-5; D not resolved. Per the germline V gene, CDR1 is SGDLS and CDR2 is YYNGEE. V was clipped by 0 bases and J by 5 bases, with 14 bases between them. The CDR3 extends over 15 amino acids. The CDR3 protein is CASSVGTADTETQYF. The CDR3 region has the DNA TGTGCCAGCAGCGTAGGAACCGCGGATACTGAGACCCAGTACTTC.

For the CDR3, the DNA is TGTGCCAGCAGACAGCATTCCCCCCGGCAGACCTACGAGCAGTACTTC. Protein sequence: CASRQHSPRQTYEQYF. This chain links TRBV21-1 with TRBJ2-7; no DNA check was done on the table's D call, TRBD1. TRBV21-1 is described as a pseudogene. The CDR3 totals 16 residues.

This clone was seen a handful of times. The rearrangement uses TRBV30 and TRBJ1-6; D unresolved. Trimming stripped 2 bases from V and 0 bases from J, with 5 bases between. From germline, CDR1 is GTSNPN and CDR2 SVGIG (reference sequence). CDR3 length: 14 amino acids. CDR3 sequence: CAWSPPSYNSPLHF. The CDR3 DNA reads TGTGCCTGGAGTCCCCCCTCCTATAATTCACCCCTCCACTTT.

This chain joins TRBV6-6 and TRBJ2-7; 12 bases map to TRBD2. CDR1 is MNHNY and CDR2 is SVGAGI in the germline V gene (reference sequence). V was pared by 7 bases and J by 6 bases, with 7 bases of the junction left unmatched. The CDR3 covers 14 residues. The CDR3 reads CASTELAGGFEQYF. The CDR3 DNA reads TGTGCCAGCACTGAACTAGCGGGAGGCTTCGAGCAGTACTTC.

This clone was recorded once. The J gene is TRBJ1-4, the V gene TRBV4-2; D gene uncertain. The V gene's germline CDR1 is LGHNA and CDR2 YNFKEQ. Deletions cut 4 bases from V and 0 bases from J, with 12 bases between. This CDR3 is 16 amino acids long. The CDR3 loop reads CASSPTWQSTNEKLFF. The CDR3 region has the DNA TGTGCCAGCAGCCCTACTTGGCAGTCAACTAATGAAAAACTGTTTTTT.

The rearrangement joins TRBV7-2 to TRBJ2-7; TRBD2 might be the D (6 bases). Trimming pared 2 bases from V and 7 bases from J, leaving 9 bases between. The CDR3 consists of 12 residues. Germline V gene sequence: CDR1 SGHTA, CDR2 FQGNSA. Written as DNA, the CDR3 is TGTGCCAGCAGCTTAATCGCGGGAGAGCAGTACTTC. Translating it yields CASSLIAGEQYF.

The chain uses TRBV6-4 and TRBJ2-2; possible D gene TRBD2, 5 bases. From germline, CDR1 is MRHNA and CDR2 SNTAGT. CDR3 length: 14 residues. The V end was cut by 5 bases, the J end by 5 bases, with 12 bases between. The CDR3 loop is CASSFIPGTGELFF. The CDR3 DNA reads as TGTGCCAGCAGTTTTATACCGGGAACCGGGGAGCTGTTTTTT.

This clone was counted a few times. The chain links TRBV4-2 to TRBJ1-1; TRBD1 matches 7 bases. This CDR3 region has 12 residues. Germline CDR1 reads LGHNA; CDR2 reads YNFKEQ. Trimming cost V 4 bases and J 6 bases; bases outside gene matches: 2. CDR3 region: CASSPGTAEAFF. The CDR3 DNA sequence: TGTGCCAGCAGCCCTGGGACAGCTGAAGCTTTCTTT.